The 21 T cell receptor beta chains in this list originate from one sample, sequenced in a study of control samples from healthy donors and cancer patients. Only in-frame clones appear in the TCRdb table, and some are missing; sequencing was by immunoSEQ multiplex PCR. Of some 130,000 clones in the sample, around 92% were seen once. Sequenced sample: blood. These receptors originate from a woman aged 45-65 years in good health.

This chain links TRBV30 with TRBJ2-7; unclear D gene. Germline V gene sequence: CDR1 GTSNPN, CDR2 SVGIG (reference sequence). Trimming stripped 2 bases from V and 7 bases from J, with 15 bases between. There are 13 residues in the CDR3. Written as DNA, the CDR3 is TGTGCCTGGAGTTTAATGTACTTGGGGGAGCAGTACTTC. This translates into CAWSLMYLGEQYF.

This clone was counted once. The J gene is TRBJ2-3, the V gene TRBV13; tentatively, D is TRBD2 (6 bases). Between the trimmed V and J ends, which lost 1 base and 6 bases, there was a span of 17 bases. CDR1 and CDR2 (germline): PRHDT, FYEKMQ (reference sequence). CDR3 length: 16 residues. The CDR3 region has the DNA TGTGCCAGCAGCTTAGTTGCTAGCGTGGATGTCGATACGCAGTATTTT. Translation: CASSLVASVDVDTQYF.

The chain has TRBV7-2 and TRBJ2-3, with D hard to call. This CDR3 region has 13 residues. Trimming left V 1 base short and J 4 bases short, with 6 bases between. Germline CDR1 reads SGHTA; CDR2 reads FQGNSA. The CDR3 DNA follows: TGTGCCAGCAGCTTAGGTTGGTCAGATACGCAGTATTTT. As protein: CASSLGWSDTQYF. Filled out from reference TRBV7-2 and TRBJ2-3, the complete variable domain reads GAGVSQSPSNKVTEKGKDVELRCDPISGHTALYWYRQSLGQGLEFLIYFQGNSAPDKSGLPSDRFSAERTGGSVSTLTIQRTQQEDSAVYLCASSLGWSDTQYFGPGTRLTVL.

CDR3 nucleotide sequence: TGTGCCAGCGGACAGGCTGCAACTAATGAAAAACTGTTTTTT. As protein: CASGQAATNEKLFF. The genes are TRBV19 and TRBJ1-4; 7 nucleotides match TRBD1. V lost 9 bases, J lost 0 bases, and 4 bases stayed unmatched. The CDR3 is 14 amino acids. Germline CDR1 and CDR2: LNHDA and SQIVND (reference sequence).

The CDR3 DNA is TGTGCCAGCAGTTTCTCCCATTCCTACGAGCAGTACTTC. This translates into CASSFSHSYEQYF. This sequence joins TRBV12-3 or TRBV12-4 and TRBJ2-7; D unclear. V shed 3 bases and J shed 1 base, with 7 bases lying between them. The CDR3 consists of 13 residues.

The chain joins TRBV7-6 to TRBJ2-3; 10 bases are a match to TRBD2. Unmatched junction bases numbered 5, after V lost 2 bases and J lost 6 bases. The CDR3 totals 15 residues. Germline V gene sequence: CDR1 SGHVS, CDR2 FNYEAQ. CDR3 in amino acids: CASSLKAGGHDTQYF. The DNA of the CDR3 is TGTGCCAGCAGCTTAAAAGCGGGGGGGCATGATACGCAGTATTTT.

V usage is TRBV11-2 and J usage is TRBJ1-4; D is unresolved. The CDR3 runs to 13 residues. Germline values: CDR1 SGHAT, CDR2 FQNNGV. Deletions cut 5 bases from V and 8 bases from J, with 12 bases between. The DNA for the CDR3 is TGTGCCAGCAGCCCAAGGAGTGGGGAAAAACTGTTTTTT. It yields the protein CASSPRSGEKLFF.

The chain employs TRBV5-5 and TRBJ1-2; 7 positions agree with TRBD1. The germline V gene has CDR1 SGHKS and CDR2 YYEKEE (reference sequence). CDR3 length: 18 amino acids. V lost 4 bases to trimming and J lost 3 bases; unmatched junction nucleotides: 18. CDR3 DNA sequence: TGTGCCAGCAGCCAGGGGGTTGGCAGGGCAGGAGTCGACTATGGCTACACCTTC. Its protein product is CASSQGVGRAGVDYGYTF. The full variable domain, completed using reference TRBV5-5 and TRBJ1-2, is DAGVTQSPTHLIKTRGQQVTLRCSPISGHKSVSWYQQVLGQGPQFIFQYYEKEERGRGNFPDRFSARQFPNYSSELNVNALLLGDSALYLCASSQGVGRAGVDYGYTFGSGTRLTVV.

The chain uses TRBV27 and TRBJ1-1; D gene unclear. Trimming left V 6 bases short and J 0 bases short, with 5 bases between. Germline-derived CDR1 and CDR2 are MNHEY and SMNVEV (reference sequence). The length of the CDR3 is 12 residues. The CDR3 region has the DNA TGTGCCAGCAGCCGTATGAACACTGAAGCTTTCTTT. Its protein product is CASSRMNTEAFF.

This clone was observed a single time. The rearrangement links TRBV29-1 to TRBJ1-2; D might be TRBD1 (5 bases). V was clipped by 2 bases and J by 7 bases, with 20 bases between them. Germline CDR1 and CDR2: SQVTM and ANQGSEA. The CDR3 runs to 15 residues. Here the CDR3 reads CSVERSRGRVGGYTF. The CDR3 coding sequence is TGCAGCGTTGAAAGGTCACGGGGGAGAGTGGGTGGCTACACCTTC.

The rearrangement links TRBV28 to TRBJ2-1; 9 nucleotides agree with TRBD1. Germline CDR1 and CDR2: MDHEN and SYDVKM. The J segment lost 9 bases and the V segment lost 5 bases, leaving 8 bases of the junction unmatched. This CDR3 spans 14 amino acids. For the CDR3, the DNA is TGTGCCAGCAGTCTACCGGGGACAGGGCTTGAGCAGTTCTTC. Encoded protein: CASSLPGTGLEQFF.

This CDR3 reads CASSSLETGAPTDTQYF. CDR3 bases: TGCGCCAGCAGCTCTCTAGAGACAGGGGCCCCCACAGATACGCAGTATTTT. The genes are TRBV10-1 and TRBJ2-3; 8 nucleotides agree with TRBD1. J lost 2 bases, V lost 6 bases, and 13 bases had no gene match. Germline V gene data show CDR1 as WNHNN and CDR2 as SYGVQD (reference sequence). This CDR3 has 17 amino acids.

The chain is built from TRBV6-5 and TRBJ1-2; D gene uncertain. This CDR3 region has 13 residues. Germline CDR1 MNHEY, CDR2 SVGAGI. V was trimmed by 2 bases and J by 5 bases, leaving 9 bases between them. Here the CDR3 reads CASSYRDRYGYTF. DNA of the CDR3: TGTGCCAGCAGTTACAGGGATCGTTATGGCTACACCTTC.

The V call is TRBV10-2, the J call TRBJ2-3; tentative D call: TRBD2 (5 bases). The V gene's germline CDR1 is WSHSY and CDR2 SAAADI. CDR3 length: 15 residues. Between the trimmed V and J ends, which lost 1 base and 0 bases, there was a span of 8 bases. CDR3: CASSEWSGSTDTQYF. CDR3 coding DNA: TGCGCCAGCAGTGAGTGGAGCGGTAGCACAGATACGCAGTATTTT.

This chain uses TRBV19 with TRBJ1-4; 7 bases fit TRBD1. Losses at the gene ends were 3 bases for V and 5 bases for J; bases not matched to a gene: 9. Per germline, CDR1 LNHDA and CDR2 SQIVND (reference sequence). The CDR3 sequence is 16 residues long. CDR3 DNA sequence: TGTGCCAGTAGTATCATCCTGGGACAGTCAAATGAAAAACTGTTTTTT. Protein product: CASSIILGQSNEKLFF. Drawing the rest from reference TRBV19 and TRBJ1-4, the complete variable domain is DGGITQSPKYLFRKEGQNVTLSCEQNLNHDAMYWYRQDPGQGLRLIYYSQIVNDFQKGDIAEGYSVSREKKESFPLTVTSAQKNPTAFYLCASSIILGQSNEKLFFGSGTQLSVL.

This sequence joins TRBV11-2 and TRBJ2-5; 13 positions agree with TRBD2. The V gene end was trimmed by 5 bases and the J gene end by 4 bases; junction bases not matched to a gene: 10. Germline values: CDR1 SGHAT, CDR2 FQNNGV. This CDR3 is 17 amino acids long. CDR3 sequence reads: CASSPRKTSGGPETQYF. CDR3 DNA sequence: TGTGCCAGCAGCCCACGAAAGACTAGCGGGGGGCCAGAGACCCAGTACTTC.

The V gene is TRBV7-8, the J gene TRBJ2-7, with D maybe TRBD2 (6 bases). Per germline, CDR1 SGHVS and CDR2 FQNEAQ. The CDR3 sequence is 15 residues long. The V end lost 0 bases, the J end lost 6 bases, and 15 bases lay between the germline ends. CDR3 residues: CASSLASGGLGEQYF. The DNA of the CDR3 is TGTGCCAGCAGCTTAGCCTCTGGGGGGTTGGGCGAGCAGTACTTC.

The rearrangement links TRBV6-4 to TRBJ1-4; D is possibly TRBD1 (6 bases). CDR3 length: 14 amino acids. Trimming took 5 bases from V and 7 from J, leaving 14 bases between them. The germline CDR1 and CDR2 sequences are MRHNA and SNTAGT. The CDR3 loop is CASSPVGGGEKLFF. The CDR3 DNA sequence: TGTGCCAGCAGTCCCGTGGGGGGCGGTGAAAAACTGTTTTTT.

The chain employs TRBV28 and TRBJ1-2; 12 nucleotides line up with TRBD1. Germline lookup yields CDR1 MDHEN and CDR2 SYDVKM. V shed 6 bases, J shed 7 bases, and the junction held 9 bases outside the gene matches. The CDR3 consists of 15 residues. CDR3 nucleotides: TGTGCCAGCAGGGACGGGACAGGGGGCGCGGGTGGCTACACCTTC. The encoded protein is CASRDGTGGAGGYTF.

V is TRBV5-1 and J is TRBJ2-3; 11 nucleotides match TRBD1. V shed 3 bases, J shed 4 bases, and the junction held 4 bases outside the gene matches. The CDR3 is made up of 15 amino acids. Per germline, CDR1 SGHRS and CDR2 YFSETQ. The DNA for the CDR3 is TGCGCCAGCAGCTCGGGACAGGGGGGTCCAGATACGCAGTATTTT. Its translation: CASSSGQGGPDTQYF.

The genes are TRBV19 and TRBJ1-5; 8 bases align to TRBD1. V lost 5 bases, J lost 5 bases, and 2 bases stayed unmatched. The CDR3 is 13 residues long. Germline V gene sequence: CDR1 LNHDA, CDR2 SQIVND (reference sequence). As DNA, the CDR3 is TGTGCCAGTAGTGACAGGGGATATCAGCCCCAGCATTTT. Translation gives CASSDRGYQPQHF. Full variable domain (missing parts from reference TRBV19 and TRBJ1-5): DGGITQSPKYLFRKEGQNVTLSCEQNLNHDAMYWYRQDPGQGLRLIYYSQIVNDFQKGDIAEGYSVSREKKESFPLTVTSAQKNPTAFYLCASSDRGYQPQHFGDGTRLSIL.